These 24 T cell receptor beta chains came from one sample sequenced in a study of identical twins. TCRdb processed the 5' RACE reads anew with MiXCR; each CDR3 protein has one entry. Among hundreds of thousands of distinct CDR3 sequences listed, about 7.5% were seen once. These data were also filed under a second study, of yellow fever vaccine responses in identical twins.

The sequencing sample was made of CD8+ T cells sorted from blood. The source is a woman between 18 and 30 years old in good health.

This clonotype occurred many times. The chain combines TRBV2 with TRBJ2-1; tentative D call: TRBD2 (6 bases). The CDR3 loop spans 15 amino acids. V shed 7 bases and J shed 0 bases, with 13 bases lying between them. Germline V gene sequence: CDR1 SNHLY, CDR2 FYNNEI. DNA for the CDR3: TGTGCCAGCAAATTGGGGGGACTCTCCTACAATGAGCAGTTCTTC. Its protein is CASKLGGLSYNEQFF.

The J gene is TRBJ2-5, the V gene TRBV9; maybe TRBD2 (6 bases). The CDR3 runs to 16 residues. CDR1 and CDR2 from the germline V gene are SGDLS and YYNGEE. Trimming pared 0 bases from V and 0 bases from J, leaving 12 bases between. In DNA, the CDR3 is TGTGCCAGCAGCGTAGTGGAGGGTGCCAACCAAGAGACCCAGTACTTC. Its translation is CASSVVEGANQETQYF.

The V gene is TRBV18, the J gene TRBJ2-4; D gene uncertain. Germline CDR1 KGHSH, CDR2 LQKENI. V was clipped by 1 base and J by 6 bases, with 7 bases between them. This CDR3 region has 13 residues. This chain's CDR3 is CASSPLGRNIQYF. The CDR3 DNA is TGTGCCAGCTCACCACTTGGCCGAAACATTCAGTACTTC.

As DNA, the CDR3 is TGTGCCAGCAGCTTGAGACTCGGCACAGATACGCAGTATTTT. This gives the protein CASSLRLGTDTQYF. The genes are TRBV5-5 and TRBJ2-3; no clear D gene. This CDR3 has 14 amino acids. Germline CDR1 reads SGHKS; CDR2 reads YYEKEE (reference sequence). Trimming stripped 1 base from V and 1 base from J, with 7 bases between.

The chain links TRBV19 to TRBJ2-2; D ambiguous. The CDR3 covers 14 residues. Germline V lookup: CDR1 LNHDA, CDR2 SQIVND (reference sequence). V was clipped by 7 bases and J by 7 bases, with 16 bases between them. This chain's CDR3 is CASNQVVSIGELFF. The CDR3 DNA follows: TGTGCCAGTAATCAAGTAGTGTCGATCGGGGAGCTGTTTTTT. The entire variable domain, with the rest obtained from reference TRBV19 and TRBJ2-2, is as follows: DGGITQSPKYLFRKEGQNVTLSCEQNLNHDAMYWYRQDPGQGLRLIYYSQIVNDFQKGDIAEGYSVSREKKESFPLTVTSAQKNPTAFYLCASNQVVSIGELFFGEGSRLTVL.

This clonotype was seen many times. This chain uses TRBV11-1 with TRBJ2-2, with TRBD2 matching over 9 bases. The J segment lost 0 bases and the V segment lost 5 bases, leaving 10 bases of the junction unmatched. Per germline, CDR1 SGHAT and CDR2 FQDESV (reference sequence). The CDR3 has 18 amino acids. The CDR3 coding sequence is TGTGCCAGCAGCCACCCTCCAGCGGGAGGACCGAACACCGGGGAGCTGTTTTTT. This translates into CASSHPPAGGPNTGELFF.

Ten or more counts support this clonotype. This CDR3 reads CASSLLAGRPQSSYNEQFF. In DNA form, the CDR3 reads TGCGCCAGCAGCCTACTAGCGGGAAGACCCCAAAGCTCCTACAATGAGCAGTTCTTC. The gene calls are TRBV5-1 and TRBJ2-1; 10 bases align to TRBD2. V shed 4 bases and J 0 bases; nucleotides not matched to a gene: 13. Germline CDR1 and CDR2: SGHRS and YFSETQ. The CDR3 consists of 19 residues.

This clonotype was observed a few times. The DNA for the CDR3 is TGTGCCAGCAGCCAAGAGGTGGGAGGGCTGGATACGCAGTATTTT. It specifies CASSQEVGGLDTQYF. The genes are TRBV3-1 and TRBJ2-3; 7 bases align to TRBD2. After removal of 0 bases from V and 6 bases from J, the junction contained 6 bases not matched to a gene. This CDR3 is 15 amino acids long. Germline CDR1 is LGHDT and CDR2 is YNNKEL (reference sequence).

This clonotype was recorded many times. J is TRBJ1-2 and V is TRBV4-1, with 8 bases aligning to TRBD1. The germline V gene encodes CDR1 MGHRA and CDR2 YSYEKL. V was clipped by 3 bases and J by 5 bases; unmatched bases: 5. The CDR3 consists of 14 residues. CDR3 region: CASSQLDRDYGYTF. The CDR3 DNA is TGCGCCAGCAGCCAGTTGGACAGGGATTATGGCTACACCTTC.

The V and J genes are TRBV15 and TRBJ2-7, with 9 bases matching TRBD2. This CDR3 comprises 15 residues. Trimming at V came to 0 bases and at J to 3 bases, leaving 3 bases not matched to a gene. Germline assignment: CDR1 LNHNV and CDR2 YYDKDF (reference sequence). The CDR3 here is CATSRDGLASYEQYF. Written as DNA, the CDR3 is TGTGCCACCAGCAGAGACGGACTAGCGAGCTACGAGCAGTACTTC.

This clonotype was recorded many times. The CDR3 here is CASSQDGGGSYNEQFF. As DNA, the CDR3 is TGCGCCAGCAGCCAAGATGGGGGGGGATCCTACAATGAGCAGTTCTTC. V is TRBV4-1 and J is TRBJ2-1; the match to TRBD2 covers 7 bases. V lost 0 bases, J lost 1 base, and 3 bases stayed unmatched. Germline loops: CDR1 MGHRA, CDR2 YSYEKL. The CDR3 sequence is 16 residues long.

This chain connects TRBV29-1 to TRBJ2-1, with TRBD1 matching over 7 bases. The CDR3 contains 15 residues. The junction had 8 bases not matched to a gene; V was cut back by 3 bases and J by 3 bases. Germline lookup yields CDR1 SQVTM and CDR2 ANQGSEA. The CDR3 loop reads CSVEFDRDGYNEQFF. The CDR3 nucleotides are TGCAGCGTTGAGTTTGACAGGGACGGCTACAATGAGCAGTTCTTC.

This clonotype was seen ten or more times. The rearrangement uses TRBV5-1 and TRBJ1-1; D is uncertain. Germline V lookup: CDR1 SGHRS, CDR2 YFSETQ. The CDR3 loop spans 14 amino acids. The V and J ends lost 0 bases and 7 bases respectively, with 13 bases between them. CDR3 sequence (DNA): TGCGCCAGCAGCTTGGATCGACTAGTTGATGAAGCTTTCTTT. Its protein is CASSLDRLVDEAFF.

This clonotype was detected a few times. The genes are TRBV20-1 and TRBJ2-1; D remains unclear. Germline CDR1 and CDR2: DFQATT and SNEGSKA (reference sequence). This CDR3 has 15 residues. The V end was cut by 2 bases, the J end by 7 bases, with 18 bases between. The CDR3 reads CSARIGVGTVNEQFF. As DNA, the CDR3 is TGCAGTGCTAGAATTGGAGTGGGAACGGTTAATGAGCAGTTCTTC.

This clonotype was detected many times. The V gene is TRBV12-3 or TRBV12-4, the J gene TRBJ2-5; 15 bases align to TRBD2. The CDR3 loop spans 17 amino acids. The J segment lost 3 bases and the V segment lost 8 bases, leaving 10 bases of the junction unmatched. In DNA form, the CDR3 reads TGTGCCAGCTCTTCAGGACTAGCGGGGGGGAGAGAAGAGACCCAGTACTTC. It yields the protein CASSSGLAGGREETQYF.

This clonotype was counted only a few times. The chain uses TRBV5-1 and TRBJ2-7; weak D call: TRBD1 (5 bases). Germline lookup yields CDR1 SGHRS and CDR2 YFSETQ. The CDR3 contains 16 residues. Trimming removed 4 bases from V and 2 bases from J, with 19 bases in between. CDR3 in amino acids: CASSLYAGFVPYEQYF. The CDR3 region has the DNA TGCGCCAGCAGCCTATATGCAGGGTTTGTTCCCTACGAGCAGTACTTC.

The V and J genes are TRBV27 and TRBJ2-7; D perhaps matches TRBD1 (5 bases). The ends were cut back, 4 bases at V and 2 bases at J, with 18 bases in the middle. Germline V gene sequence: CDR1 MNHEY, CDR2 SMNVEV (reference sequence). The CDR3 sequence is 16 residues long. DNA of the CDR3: TGTGCCAGCAGTTCATTTTGGGGCAATCCTACCTACGAGCAGTACTTC. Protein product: CASSSFWGNPTYEQYF.

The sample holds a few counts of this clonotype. Here the CDR3 reads CATSRARDKSYEQYV. CDR3 DNA sequence: TGTGCCACCAGCAGAGCAAGGGACAAGTCCTACGAGCAGTACGTC. The V call is TRBV15, the J call TRBJ2-7; tentative D call: TRBD1 (6 bases). V was clipped by 1 base and J by 1 base, with 11 bases between them. Germline CDR1 reads LNHNV; CDR2 reads YYDKDF (reference sequence). CDR3 length: 15 amino acids.

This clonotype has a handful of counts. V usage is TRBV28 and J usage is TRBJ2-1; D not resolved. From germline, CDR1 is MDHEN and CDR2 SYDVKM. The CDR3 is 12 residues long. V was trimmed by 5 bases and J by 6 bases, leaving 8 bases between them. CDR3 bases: TGTGCCAGCAGTCCATGGACCAATGAGCAGTTCTTC. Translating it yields CASSPWTNEQFF.

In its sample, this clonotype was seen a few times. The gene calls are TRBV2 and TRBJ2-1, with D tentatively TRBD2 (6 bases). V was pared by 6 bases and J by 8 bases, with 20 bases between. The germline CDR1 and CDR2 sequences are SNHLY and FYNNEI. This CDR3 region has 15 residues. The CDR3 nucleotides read TGTGCCAGCAGGCCCACCGCGGGACTCATGGATGAGCAGTTCTTC. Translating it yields CASRPTAGLMDEQFF.

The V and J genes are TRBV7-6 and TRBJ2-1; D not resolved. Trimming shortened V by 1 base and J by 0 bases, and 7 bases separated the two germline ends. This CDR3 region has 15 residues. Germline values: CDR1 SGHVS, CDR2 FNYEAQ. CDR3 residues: CASSLGGFSYNEQFF. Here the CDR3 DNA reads TGTGCCAGCAGCTTAGGGGGATTCTCCTACAATGAGCAGTTCTTC.

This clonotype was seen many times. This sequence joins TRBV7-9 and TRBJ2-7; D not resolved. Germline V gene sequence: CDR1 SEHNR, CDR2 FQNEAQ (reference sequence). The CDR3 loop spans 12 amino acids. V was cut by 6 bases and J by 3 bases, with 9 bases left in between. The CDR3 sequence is CASSYLGYEQYF. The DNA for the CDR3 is TGTGCCAGCAGTTATCTCGGCTACGAGCAGTACTTC.

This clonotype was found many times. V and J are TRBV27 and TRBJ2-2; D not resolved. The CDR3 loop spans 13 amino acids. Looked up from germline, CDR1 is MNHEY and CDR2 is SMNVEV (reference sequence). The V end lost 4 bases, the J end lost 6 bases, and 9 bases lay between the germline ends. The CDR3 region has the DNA TGTGCCAGCAGTTATAGGGTCGCCGGGGAGCTGTTTTTT. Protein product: CASSYRVAGELFF.

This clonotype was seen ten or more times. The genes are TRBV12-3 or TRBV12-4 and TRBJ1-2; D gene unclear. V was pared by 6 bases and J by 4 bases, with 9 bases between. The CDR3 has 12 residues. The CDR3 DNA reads TGTGCCAGCAGCCTGGGGTTCTATGGCTACACCTTC. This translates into CASSLGFYGYTF.